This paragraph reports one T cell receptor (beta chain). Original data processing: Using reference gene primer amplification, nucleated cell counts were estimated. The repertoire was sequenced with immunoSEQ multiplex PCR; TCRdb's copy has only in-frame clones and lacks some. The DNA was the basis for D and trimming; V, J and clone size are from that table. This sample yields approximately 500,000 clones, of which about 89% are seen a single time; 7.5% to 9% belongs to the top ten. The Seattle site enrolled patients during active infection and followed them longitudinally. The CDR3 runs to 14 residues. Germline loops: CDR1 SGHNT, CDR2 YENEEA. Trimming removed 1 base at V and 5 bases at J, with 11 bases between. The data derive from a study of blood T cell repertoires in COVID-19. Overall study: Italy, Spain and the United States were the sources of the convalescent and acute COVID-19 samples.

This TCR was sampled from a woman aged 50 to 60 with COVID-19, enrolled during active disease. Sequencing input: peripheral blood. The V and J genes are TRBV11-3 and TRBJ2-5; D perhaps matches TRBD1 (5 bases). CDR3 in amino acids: CASSLGQGRETQYF. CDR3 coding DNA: TGTGCCAGCAGCTTAGGGCAGGGCCGGGAGACCCAGTACTTC.